The 27 T cell receptor beta chains listed next were all sequenced from one sample in a study of shared clonotypes between healthy human individuals. Clones were read by immunoSEQ multiplex PCR, and TCRdb kept only the in-frame ones, dropping some. The sample lists some 450,000 clones; roughly three quarters were seen once. The sample consisted of PBMCs. These receptors all stem from a woman aged 35 to 49 in good health. Some clones in this sample may be carry-over from other donors' samples.

This chain joins TRBV7-3 and TRBJ1-2, with 7 bases fitting TRBD1. Germline V gene data show CDR1 as SGHTA and CDR2 as FQGTGA. The V and J ends lost 4 bases and 4 bases, in that order; junction bases with no gene match: 3. The CDR3 has 13 residues. The CDR3 is CASSSPGGYGYTF. The DNA for the CDR3 is TGTGCCAGCAGCTCACCAGGGGGCTATGGCTACACCTTC.

The rearrangement uses TRBV7-3 and TRBJ2-7; D is undetermined. CDR1 SGHTA and CDR2 FQGTGA come from the germline V gene. The CDR3 totals 13 residues. Deletions cut 2 bases from V and 1 base from J, with 6 bases between. The CDR3 sequence is CASSLDFSYEQYF. The CDR3 nucleotides are TGTGCCAGCAGCTTAGACTTTTCCTACGAGCAGTACTTC.

This clone was counted once. Other DNA sequences of this sample code for an identical CDR3. V is TRBV9 and J is TRBJ2-3, with 9 bases matching TRBD2. V lost 5 bases to trimming and J lost 4 bases; unmatched junction nucleotides: 8. CDR3 length: 15 residues. Germline V gives CDR1 SGDLS, CDR2 YYNGEE. CDR3 region: CASSLTSGRADTQYF. CDR3 nucleotides: TGTGCCAGCAGTTTGACTAGCGGAAGGGCAGATACGCAGTATTTT. The whole variable domain, filled in from reference TRBV9 and TRBJ2-3, reads DSGVTQTPKHLITATGQRVTLRCSPRSGDLSVYWYQQSLDQGLQFLIQYYNGEERAKGNILERFSAQQFPDLHSELNLSSLELGDSALYFCASSLTSGRADTQYFGPGTRLTVL.

This chain joins TRBV5-1 and TRBJ2-7; 9 nucleotides align to TRBD1. The length of the CDR3 is 13 residues. Germline loops: CDR1 SGHRS, CDR2 YFSETQ. J lost 5 bases, V lost 5 bases, and 5 bases had no gene match. CDR3 sequence (DNA): TGCGCCAGCAGGTTACAGGGGGCTAACGAGCAGTACTTC. Translating it yields CASRLQGANEQYF.

Details on this clone: A far larger clone is a single base away, which makes a read error likely. CDR3 loop: CASSEAEEGSYEQHF. CDR3 in DNA: TGTGCCAGCAGTGAAGCGGAGGAGGGGTCCTACGAGCAGCACTTC. This chain connects TRBV6-1 to TRBJ2-7; D is perhaps TRBD2 (6 bases). CDR3 length: 15 amino acids. The germline V gene has CDR1 MNHNS and CDR2 SASEGT.

This chain links TRBV7-8 with TRBJ2-5; TRBD2 agrees at 7 bases. The V gene's germline CDR1 is SGHVS and CDR2 FQNEAQ. The length of the CDR3 is 14 residues. The V and J ends lost 4 bases and 5 bases, in that order; junction bases with no gene match: 7. CDR3 residues: CASSSGRALETQYF. The CDR3 DNA reads as TGTGCCAGCAGCTCGGGGAGGGCCCTTGAGACCCAGTACTTC.

A note on this clone: A much larger clone differs from this one at a single base, so this may be a read error. The chain is built from TRBV6-4 and TRBJ1-1, with D unclear. CDR1 is MRHNA, CDR2 SNTAGT, per germline. The CDR3 runs 13 residues. Between the trimmed V and J ends, which lost 3 bases and 0 bases, there was a span of 5 bases. Here the CDR3 DNA reads TGTGCCAGCAGTGAACAGCTGAACACTGAAGCTTTCTTT. It is translated as CASSEQLNTEAFF.

V and J are TRBV28 and TRBJ1-1; no definite D call. Trimming removed 3 bases at V and 11 bases at J, with 16 bases between. Germline CDR1 is MDHEN and CDR2 is SYDVKM. The CDR3 extends over 13 amino acids. The CDR3 DNA sequence: TGTGCCAGCAGTTTTCGGCCCGGTGCCGCGGCTTTCTTT. Its translation: CASSFRPGAAAFF.

This clone appeared a single time. This may stem from a read error, because a much larger clone lies one nucleotide away. The chain combines TRBV6-5 with TRBJ2-3; 8 bases map to TRBD2. The CDR3 has 13 residues. Trimming removed 6 bases from V and 3 bases from J; junction bases left unmatched: 2. From germline, CDR1 is MNHEY and CDR2 SVGAGI. CDR3 DNA: TGTGCCAGCAGGGGGACTAGTACAGATACGCAGTATTTT. This translates into CASRGTSTDTQYF.

The J gene is TRBJ1-1, the V gene TRBV30, with 7 bases aligning to TRBD1. CDR1 is GTSNPN, CDR2 SVGIG, per germline (reference sequence). The CDR3 is 13 amino acids. V shed 8 bases and J 0 bases; nucleotides not matched to a gene: 6. CDR3 DNA: TGTGCCGGGGGGGACAGAATGAACACTGAAGCTTTCTTT. It yields the protein CAGGDRMNTEAFF.

This clone was recorded once. CDR3: CASSDSQNTEAFF. The CDR3 bases are TGTGCCAGCTCAGACAGTCAGAACACTGAAGCTTTCTTT. This rearrangement joins TRBV18 to TRBJ1-1, with D possibly TRBD1 on 5 matching bases. V was trimmed by 5 bases and J by 1 base, leaving 8 bases between them. The CDR3 loop spans 13 amino acids. Germline V gene lookup returns CDR1 KGHSH and CDR2 LQKENI.

A remark on this clone: The likely explanation is a read error, given a far larger clone one base away. This chain links TRBV6-5 with TRBJ2-7, with D possibly being TRBD2 (5 bases). Between the trimmed V and J ends, which lost 9 bases and 5 bases, there was a span of 11 bases. From germline, CDR1 is MNHEY and CDR2 SVGAGI. There are 11 residues in the CDR3. The CDR3 DNA sequence: TGTGCCAGTGGAAGGGAGCACGAGCAGTACTTC. This sequence encodes CASGREHEQYF.

In this sample, this clone turned up once. This rearrangement joins TRBV19 to TRBJ2-7; tentative D call: TRBD2 (5 bases). The CDR3 has 14 amino acids. Trimming took off 4 bases at V and 3 bases at J, with 13 bases between the two ends. CDR1 LNHDA and CDR2 SQIVND come from the germline V gene (reference sequence). CDR3 protein: CASSKEVGYYEQYF. CDR3 bases: TGTGCCAGTAGTAAGGAGGTTGGCTACTACGAGCAGTACTTC.

The chain links TRBV29-1 to TRBJ2-1, with 7 bases fitting TRBD2. The CDR3 sequence is 15 residues long. The V and J ends lost 5 bases and 3 bases, in that order; junction bases with no gene match: 10. CDR1 SQVTM and CDR2 ANQGSEA come from the germline V gene. The DNA for the CDR3 is TGCAGCGTTTCCGGGACTACAGTTCACTACAATGAGCAGTTCTTC. As protein: CSVSGTTVHYNEQFF.

The chain combines TRBV28 with TRBJ2-3, with 11 bases matching TRBD2. Unmatched junction bases numbered 8, after V lost 6 bases and J lost 3 bases. The CDR3 runs 16 residues. Germline V gives CDR1 MDHEN, CDR2 SYDVKM. In nucleotides, the CDR3 is TGTGCCAGCAGCGGAACTAGCGGGAGTTGGACAGATACGCAGTATTTT. Encoded protein: CASSGTSGSWTDTQYF.

V and J are TRBV28 and TRBJ1-2; 8 bases match TRBD1. The CDR3 runs 15 residues. CDR1 and CDR2 (germline): MDHEN, SYDVKM. The ends lost 2 bases at V and 3 bases at J; junction bases unmatched: 5. The DNA for the CDR3 is TGTGCCAGCAGTTTAGGGGACAGGAGACACTATGGCTACACCTTC. The encoded protein is CASSLGDRRHYGYTF.

In regard to this clone: This likely reflects a read error, since a far larger clone is one base away. This chain uses TRBV4-3 with TRBJ2-3; 11 nucleotides align to TRBD2. The length of the CDR3 is 16 residues. Trimming removed 5 bases from V and 5 bases from J; junction bases left unmatched: 9. Germline CDR1 reads LGHNA; CDR2 reads YSLEER. CDR3 bases: TGCGCCAGCAGCGCCCGTCTAGCGGGAGGAGGAGATACGCAGTATTTT. Translation: CASSARLAGGGDTQYF.

CDR3: CAWTRDRDTEAFF. CDR3 sequence (DNA): TGTGCCTGGACCCGGGACAGGGACACTGAAGCTTTCTTT. This sequence joins TRBV30 and TRBJ1-1; TRBD1 aligns across 9 bases. This CDR3 spans 13 amino acids. Germline assignment: CDR1 GTSNPN and CDR2 SVGIG (reference sequence). J gave up 3 bases and V 4 bases, and 3 bases lay outside the gene matches.

With regard to this clone: The junction shows a germline mismatch at one end, possibly a read error. CDR3 amino acids: CASNVVGSGGSEQFF. The CDR3 DNA reads TGTGCCAGCAACGTAGTGGGTAGCGGGGGGTCCGAGCAGTTCTTC. V and J are TRBV9 and TRBJ2-1, with TRBD2 matching 10 bases. Germline V lookup: CDR1 SGDLS, CDR2 YYNGEE. The CDR3 is 15 residues long.

A remark on this clone: At one end the junction does not follow the germline gene, possibly because of a read error. The genes are TRBV7-7 and TRBJ1-1; D unresolved. The CDR3 totals 13 residues. Per germline, CDR1 SSHAT and CDR2 FNYEAQ (reference sequence). The CDR3 protein is CASSLSGNTEAFF. The CDR3 DNA sequence: TGTGCTAGCAGCTTAAGTGGGAACACTGAAGCTTTCTTT.

This rearrangement joins TRBV29-1 to TRBJ2-4; tentative D call: TRBD2 (5 bases). V was pared by 5 bases and J by 1 base, with 12 bases between. Per germline, CDR1 SQVTM and CDR2 ANQGSEA. The CDR3 sequence is 14 residues long. In nucleotides, the CDR3 is TGCAGCGTTAGAACGAGGGCGGCCAAAAACATTCAGTACTTC. Amino acids: CSVRTRAAKNIQYF. Full variable domain (remainder filled in from reference TRBV29-1 and TRBJ2-4): SAVISQKPSRDICQRGTSLTIQCQVDSQVTMMFWYRQQPGQSLTLIATANQGSEATYESGFVIDKFPISRPNLTFSTLTVSNMSPEDSSIYLCSVRTRAAKNIQYFGAGTRLSVL.

This clone was observed at least ten times. The CDR3 reads CASSRGLAGGFEQFF. Here the CDR3 DNA reads TGTGCCAGCAGTAGGGGTCTAGCGGGAGGATTTGAGCAGTTCTTC. This chain links TRBV7-9 with TRBJ2-1; 11 bases fit TRBD2. Germline CDR1 SEHNR, CDR2 FQNEAQ (reference sequence). Trimming removed 6 bases from V and 9 bases from J; junction bases left unmatched: 10. The CDR3 has 15 amino acids.

This chain links TRBV27 with TRBJ2-1; 8 positions match TRBD2. CDR1 is MNHEY, CDR2 SMNVEV, per germline (reference sequence). The ends lost 6 bases at V and 8 bases at J; junction bases unmatched: 6. This CDR3 is built from 13 residues. CDR3 nucleotides: TGTGCCAGCAGAGCGGGAGTCTGGGATGAGCAGTTCTTC. This encodes CASRAGVWDEQFF.

The J gene is TRBJ2-7, the V gene TRBV6-5; 7 nucleotides align to TRBD1. This CDR3 has 14 amino acids. Losses at the gene ends were 7 bases for V and 0 bases for J; bases not matched to a gene: 6. Germline V gene sequence: CDR1 MNHEY, CDR2 SVGAGI. The CDR3: CASTGAGGSYEQYF. Written as DNA, the CDR3 is TGTGCCAGCACCGGGGCAGGGGGCTCCTACGAGCAGTACTTC.

Details on this clone: A far larger clone is one base from this, pointing to a likely read error. The rearrangement links TRBV29-1 to TRBJ2-2; a weak D match, TRBD2 (6 bases). Trimming took off 4 bases at V and 6 bases at J, with 21 bases between the two ends. The CDR3 covers 16 residues. From germline, CDR1 is SQVTM and CDR2 ANQGSEA. CDR3 in amino acids: CSVGASVSLLSGELFF. The CDR3 DNA reads as TGCAGCGTTGGGGCTAGCGTGAGCCTCTTGTCCGGGGAGCTGTTTTTT.

This chain uses TRBV4-2 with TRBJ1-5; no reliable D call. CDR3 length: 15 residues. Germline CDR1 and CDR2: LGHNA and YNFKEQ. V gave up 0 bases and J gave up 7 bases, with 13 bases separating them. The CDR3 loop is CASSQERAGPQPQHF. For the CDR3, the DNA is TGTGCCAGCAGCCAAGAAAGGGCCGGACCCCAGCCCCAGCATTTT.

Remarks on this clone: A single base is all that separates this from a far larger clone, so a read error is likely. The chain has TRBV28 and TRBJ2-5; 9 nucleotides agree with TRBD2. The trim removed 7 bases at V and 11 bases at J, leaving 14 bases unmatched. CDR1 and CDR2 from the germline V gene are MDHEN and SYDVKM. There are 14 residues in the CDR3. The CDR3 spells CASIPGAGGYEQYF. CDR3 DNA sequence: TGTGCCAGCATCCCGGGGGCGGGAGGGTATGAGCAGTACTTC.